Listed here are 6 T cell receptor beta chains from one sample, sequenced in a study of T cell responses to AZD1222 COVID-19 vaccine. Generated by immunoSEQ multiplex PCR, the TCRdb table keeps only in-frame clones and is missing some. The table includes about 160,000 clones, approximately 90% detected once. This sample comprised peripheral blood, obtained on day 0 of AZD1222 vaccination. The receptors were sampled from an adult in good health.

This chain links TRBV11-1 with TRBJ2-5; TRBD2 matches at 9 bases. CDR1 is SGHAT and CDR2 is FQDESV in the germline V gene (reference sequence). This CDR3 region has 16 residues. Trimming took 0 bases from V and 2 from J; bases not matched to a gene: 4. CDR3 nucleotide sequence: TGTGCCAGCAGCTTAGCTCGGCTAGCGGGGCAAGAGACCCAGTACTTC. Translating gives CASSLARLAGQETQYF. The whole variable domain, filled in from reference TRBV11-1 and TRBJ2-5, reads EAEVAQSPRYKITEKSQAVAFWCDPISGHATLYWYRQILGQGPELLVQFQDESVVDDSQLPKDRFSAERLKGVDSTLKIQPAELGDSAMYLCASSLARLAGQETQYFGPGTRLLVL.

This clone has only one observation. This chain links TRBV7-8 with TRBJ1-4; TRBD1 aligns across 8 bases. Germline V gives CDR1 SGHVS, CDR2 FQNEAQ. J gave up 0 bases and V 5 bases, and 11 bases lay outside the gene matches. This CDR3 region has 18 residues. CDR3 DNA: TGTGCCAGCAGCCCTAACGACAGGGGATCTACAACTAATGAAAAACTGTTTTTT. The encoded protein is CASSPNDRGSTTNEKLFF.

This chain connects TRBV2 to TRBJ1-5; D call uncertain. Germline assignment: CDR1 SNHLY and CDR2 FYNNEI. CDR3 length equals 14 residues. The germline V and J ends were trimmed by 6 bases and 0 bases, with 9 bases remaining between them. The CDR3 spells CASRAGHSNQPQHF. CDR3 bases: TGTGCCAGCAGGGCGGGTCATAGCAATCAGCCCCAGCATTTT.

The chain uses TRBV28 and TRBJ1-6; no clear D. The CDR3 contains 11 residues. Germline CDR1 and CDR2: MDHEN and SYDVKM. V was clipped by 4 bases and J by 14 bases, with 9 bases between them. CDR3 residues: CASSSWESLHF. The DNA of the CDR3 is TGTGCCAGCAGTTCCTGGGAGTCCCTCCACTTT.

The chain links TRBV3-1 (or the pseudogene TRBV3-2) to TRBJ2-5; 9 bases match TRBD2. From germline, CDR1 is LGHDT and CDR2 YNNKEL (reference sequence). CDR3 length equals 15 residues. V dropped 4 bases and J dropped 5; count of bases not matched to a gene: 8. The CDR3: CASSPYSGGGETQYF. The CDR3 DNA follows: TGTGCCAGCAGCCCCTATAGCGGGGGCGGGGAGACCCAGTACTTC.

In DNA, the CDR3 is TGTGCTAGTGGCTTGAAGGGGGCCTCTGGAAACACCATATATTTT. Its translation: CASGLKGASGNTIYF. This chain uses TRBV12-5 with TRBJ1-3; 7 bases match TRBD1. J gave up 0 bases and V 6 bases, and 5 bases lay outside the gene matches. Germline V lookup: CDR1 LGHNT, CDR2 FRNRAP. CDR3 length equals 15 residues. The full variable domain, completed using reference TRBV12-5 and TRBJ1-3, is DARVTQTPRHKVTEMGQEVTMRCQPILGHNTVFWYRQTMMQGLELLAYFRNRAPLDDSGMPKDRFSAEMPDATLATLKIQPSEPRDSAVYFCASGLKGASGNTIYFGEGSWLTVV.